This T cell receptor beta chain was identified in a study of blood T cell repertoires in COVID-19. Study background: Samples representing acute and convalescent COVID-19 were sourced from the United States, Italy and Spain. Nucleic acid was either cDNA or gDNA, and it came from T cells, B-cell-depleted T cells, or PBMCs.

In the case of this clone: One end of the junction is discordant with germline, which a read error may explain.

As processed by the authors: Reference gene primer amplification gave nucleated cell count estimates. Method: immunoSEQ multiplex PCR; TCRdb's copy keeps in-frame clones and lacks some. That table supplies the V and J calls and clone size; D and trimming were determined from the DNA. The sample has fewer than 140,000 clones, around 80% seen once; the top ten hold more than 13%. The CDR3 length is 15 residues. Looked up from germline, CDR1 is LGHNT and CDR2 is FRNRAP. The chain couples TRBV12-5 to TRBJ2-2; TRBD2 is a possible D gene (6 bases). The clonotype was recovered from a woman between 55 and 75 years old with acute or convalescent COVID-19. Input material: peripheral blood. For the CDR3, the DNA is TGCTTAAATGGGGACGGGGGAACGAACACCGGGGAGCTGTTTTTT. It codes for CLNGDGGTNTGELFF.